Presented here are 26 T cell receptor beta chains from one specimen sequenced in a study of CD8 T cells in Susac syndrome. RNA amounts of roughly 0.45 to 1 ug underwent reverse transcription with random hexamers. TCRdb passed the immunoSEQ multiplex PCR reads through MiXCR, listing each CDR3 protein once. The sample contains 300,000 to 350,000 distinct CDR3 sequences, approximately 90% of which appear only once. Material: CD4+ T cells from PBMCs. Source of these receptors: a human donor with multiple sclerosis.

The chain uses TRBV5-4 and TRBJ2-2; D possibly matches TRBD1 or TRBD2 (5 bases each). Trimming cost V 0 bases and J 4 bases, with 10 bases left between them. From germline, CDR1 is SGHNT and CDR2 YYREEE (reference sequence). The CDR3 is made up of 15 amino acids. The CDR3 loop is CASSLVGTPTGELFF. DNA for the CDR3: TGTGCCAGCAGCTTGGTAGGGACCCCCACCGGGGAGCTGTTTTTT.

This sequence joins TRBV20-1 and TRBJ2-4; D not resolved. With 1 base removed from V and 0 bases from J, the gap between germline ends came to 10 bases. Germline V gene lookup returns CDR1 DFQATT and CDR2 SNEGSKA (reference sequence). This CDR3 is built from 15 residues. This CDR3 reads CSARAAALAKNIQYF. The CDR3 region has the DNA TGCAGTGCTAGAGCGGCAGCACTAGCCAAAAACATTCAGTACTTC.

This chain joins TRBV5-4 and TRBJ2-2, with 7 bases that match TRBD2. Unmatched junction bases numbered 9, after V lost 3 bases and J lost 4 bases. The CDR3 is made up of 16 amino acids. The germline CDR1 and CDR2 sequences are SGHNT and YYREEE (reference sequence). The CDR3 DNA is TGTGCCAGCAGCTCCGTCCCCGGCGGGGGCACCGGGGAGCTGTTTTTT. Amino acids: CASSSVPGGGTGELFF. The complete variable domain, with remaining parts taken from reference TRBV5-4 and TRBJ2-2, reads ETGVTQSPTHLIKTRGQQVTLRCSSQSGHNTVSWYQQALGQGPQFIFQYYREEENGRGNFPPRFSGLQFPNYSSELNVNALELDDSALYLCASSSVPGGGTGELFFGEGSRLTVL.

The rearrangement joins TRBV11-3 to TRBJ1-6; no reliable D call. Germline V gene data show CDR1 as SGHNT and CDR2 as YENEEA. CDR3 length: 15 residues. The germline V and J ends were trimmed by 8 bases and 1 base, with 12 bases remaining between them. CDR3 sequence: CASAGARSYNSPLHF. CDR3 bases: TGTGCCAGCGCGGGAGCCCGGTCCTATAATTCACCCCTCCACTTT.

J is TRBJ2-1 and V is TRBV9; 7 positions match TRBD1. CDR1 is SGDLS and CDR2 is YYNGEE in the germline V gene. Trimming took 4 bases from V and 3 from J; bases not matched to a gene: 7. This CDR3 has 15 residues. CDR3 nucleotide sequence: TGTGCCAGCAGCTTCCGGGACAGCTACTACAATGAGCAGTTCTTC. Residues: CASSFRDSYYNEQFF.

The chain couples TRBV5-1 to TRBJ2-3; D possibly corresponds to TRBD2 (5 bases). CDR1 and CDR2 (germline): SGHRS, YFSETQ. This CDR3 contains 16 residues. V was shortened by 0 bases and J by 5 bases, with 16 bases between the two germline ends. The CDR3: CASSLDFQVARDTQYF. In DNA form, the CDR3 reads TGCGCCAGCAGCTTGGATTTCCAGGTAGCGAGAGATACGCAGTATTTT.

The chain uses TRBV7-2 and TRBJ1-5; D may be TRBD1 (6 bases). Germline-derived CDR1 and CDR2 are SGHTA and FQGNSA. CDR3 length: 19 residues. V was clipped by 0 bases and J by 4 bases, with 22 bases between them. Here the CDR3 reads CASSLAAAGVWRVNQPQHF. DNA of the CDR3: TGTGCCAGCAGCTTAGCGGCAGCAGGGGTATGGCGCGTTAATCAGCCCCAGCATTTT.

V is TRBV12-3 or TRBV12-4 and J is TRBJ1-6; D might be TRBD1 (5 bases). The CDR3 is 14 residues long. Trimming took off 6 bases at V and 4 bases at J, with 10 bases between the two ends. This chain's CDR3 is CASSPGAYNSPLHF. CDR3 DNA: TGTGCCAGCAGCCCCGGGGCATATAATTCACCCCTCCACTTT.

The J gene is TRBJ2-1, the V gene TRBV19; either TRBD1 or TRBD2 may supply D (5 bases each). This CDR3 has 13 residues. The V end lost 3 bases, the J end lost 6 bases, and 9 bases lay between the germline ends. CDR1 is LNHDA, CDR2 SQIVND, per germline (reference sequence). DNA of the CDR3: TGTGCCAGTAGTATCGGGACGCCCAATGAGCAGTTCTTC. Protein product: CASSIGTPNEQFF.

The chain uses TRBV20-1 and TRBJ1-1, with D perhaps matching TRBD1 (5 bases). Germline V lookup: CDR1 DFQATT, CDR2 SNEGSKA (reference sequence). V lost 0 bases and J 5 bases, leaving 16 bases between the germline ends. CDR3 length: 15 residues. Here the CDR3 DNA reads TGCAGTGCTAGAGAGGGGCGTTGGGGTGTGACTGAAGCTTTCTTT. Translated: CSAREGRWGVTEAFF.

The V gene is TRBV6-5, the J gene TRBJ1-5; 9 bases fit TRBD1. This CDR3 has 15 amino acids. With 6 bases clipped from V and 4 bases from J, the junction kept 7 bases outside the gene matches. Germline CDR1 reads MNHEY; CDR2 reads SVGAGI. The CDR3 DNA reads as TGTGCCAGCAGGGACGGGGGGACAGGGAATCAGCCCCAGCATTTT. It yields the protein CASRDGGTGNQPQHF.

V usage is TRBV13 and J usage is TRBJ1-4, with D possibly being TRBD1 (6 bases). Germline CDR1 is PRHDT and CDR2 is FYEKMQ (reference sequence). Deletions cut 5 bases from V and 6 bases from J, with 13 bases between. The CDR3 has 14 residues. Here the CDR3 reads CASSRNREDEKLFF. As DNA, the CDR3 is TGTGCCAGCAGCCGCAACAGGGAGGATGAAAAACTGTTTTTT.

The chain combines TRBV10-3 with TRBJ2-1; TRBD2 might be the D (6 bases). This CDR3 contains 13 residues. V was clipped by 8 bases and J by 2 bases, with 10 bases between them. Germline loops: CDR1 ENHRY, CDR2 SYGVKD. This CDR3 is CAISGGTYNEQFF. DNA for the CDR3: TGTGCCATCTCCGGGGGAACCTACAATGAGCAGTTCTTC.

This chain links TRBV20-1 with TRBJ1-2, with D tentatively TRBD1 (6 bases). The CDR3 extends over 13 amino acids. Germline assignment: CDR1 DFQATT and CDR2 SNEGSKA (reference sequence). Trimming took off 5 bases at V and 4 bases at J, with 14 bases between the two ends. The CDR3 DNA reads as TGCAGTGCTCGCCGGGACACCCGCTATGGCTACACCTTC. This sequence encodes CSARRDTRYGYTF.

The chain couples TRBV18 to TRBJ1-3; D ambiguous. The V gene's germline CDR1 is KGHSH and CDR2 LQKENI. This CDR3 contains 15 residues. Deletions cut 1 base from V and 2 bases from J, with 9 bases between. The CDR3 protein is CASSPLGSTGNTIYF. The CDR3 coding sequence is TGTGCCAGCTCACCACTGGGGTCGACTGGAAACACCATATATTTT.

The V and J genes are TRBV12-3 or TRBV12-4 and TRBJ1-1, with no clear D. This CDR3 is 15 amino acids long. V was trimmed by 3 bases and J by 10 bases, leaving 21 bases between them. Written as DNA, the CDR3 is TGTGCCAGCAGTTTCGAGGACGGAAGGTCCTATAGAGCTTTCTTT. Its translation is CASSFEDGRSYRAFF.

This chain joins TRBV19 and TRBJ1-2, with TRBD1 matching over 7 bases. Germline lookup yields CDR1 LNHDA and CDR2 SQIVND (reference sequence). J gave up 2 bases and V 5 bases, and 8 bases lay outside the gene matches. The CDR3 is 15 residues long. For the CDR3, the DNA is TGTGCCAGTAGTGGCACCGGGACAGCAAACTATGGCTACACCTTC. This codes for CASSGTGTANYGYTF.

This sequence joins TRBV23-1 and TRBJ2-4; D remains ambiguous. TRBV23-1 falls under the ORF class, with uncertain function. V lost 7 bases to trimming and J lost 0 bases, with 13 bases between them. CDR3 size: 15 residues. In DNA, the CDR3 is TGCGCCAGCATTTCTCTATCCCGAGCCAAAAACATTCAGTACTTC. Protein: CASISLSRAKNIQYF.

The J gene is TRBJ1-1, the V gene TRBV19; D might be TRBD1 (6 bases). The germline CDR1 and CDR2 sequences are LNHDA and SQIVND (reference sequence). Between the trimmed V and J ends, which lost 6 bases and 1 base, there was a span of 12 bases. This CDR3 spans 14 amino acids. The CDR3 DNA reads as TGTGCCAGTAGACTTATAGGGGGGAACACTGAAGCTTTCTTT. It translates to CASRLIGGNTEAFF. The full variable domain, in which reference TRBV19 and TRBJ1-1 provide the parts outside the CDR3, is DGGITQSPKYLFRKEGQNVTLSCEQNLNHDAMYWYRQDPGQGLRLIYYSQIVNDFQKGDIAEGYSVSREKKESFPLTVTSAQKNPTAFYLCASRLIGGNTEAFFGQGTRLTVV.

J is TRBJ2-3 and V is TRBV7-2, with TRBD2 matching 16 bases. Germline V gene lookup returns CDR1 SGHTA and CDR2 FQGNSA. This CDR3 comprises 17 residues. The junction had 7 bases not matched to a gene; V was cut back by 5 bases and J by 5 bases. The DNA of the CDR3 is TGTGCCAGCAGCCCGGGACTAGCGGGGGGGCCTCAAGATACGCAGTATTTT. Protein product: CASSPGLAGGPQDTQYF.

CDR3 DNA sequence: TGTGCCACCCGACCAGCGGGGGACCTATACGAGCAGTACTTC. This codes for CATRPAGDLYEQYF. The chain uses TRBV7-8 and TRBJ2-7; 8 nucleotides match TRBD2. Germline V lookup: CDR1 SGHVS, CDR2 FQNEAQ. V was pared by 10 bases and J by 4 bases, with 12 bases of the junction left unmatched. CDR3 size: 14 residues.

This clonotype has a single count. This chain uses TRBV25-1 with TRBJ1-1, with D hard to call. V was trimmed by 4 bases and J by 1 base, leaving 7 bases between them. There are 13 residues in the CDR3. The germline CDR1 and CDR2 sequences are MGHDK and SYGVNS. The CDR3 reads CASSVAQNTEAFF. CDR3 sequence (DNA): TGTGCCAGCAGTGTCGCTCAGAACACTGAAGCTTTCTTT.

This clonotype was seen a single time. The chain employs TRBV12-3 or TRBV12-4 and TRBJ2-7; 7 positions match TRBD2. The CDR3 totals 13 residues. V shed 3 bases, J shed 6 bases, and the junction held 5 bases outside the gene matches. The DNA for the CDR3 is TGTGCCAGCAGTTTCGGCGGGGGACGCGAGCAGTACTTC. Translating gives CASSFGGGREQYF.

This clonotype turned up a few times. This chain joins TRBV30 and TRBJ2-7; 7 bases line up with TRBD2. Germline V lookup: CDR1 GTSNPN, CDR2 SVGIG (reference sequence). The CDR3 covers 11 residues. V lost 7 bases and J lost 2; bases outside the gene matches: 2. The CDR3 region has the DNA TGTGCCTCGGGAGGACCCTACGAGCAGTACTTC. Its protein product is CASGGPYEQYF.

The V gene is TRBV4-2, the J gene TRBJ1-1; a possible D gene is TRBD1 (5 bases). The ends were cut back, 0 bases at V and 5 bases at J, with 13 bases in the middle. The CDR3 length is 15 residues. CDR1 is LGHNA, CDR2 YNFKEQ, per germline. The CDR3 region is CASSQDLAGKTEAFF. The CDR3 DNA is TGTGCCAGCAGCCAAGATCTGGCAGGGAAGACTGAAGCTTTCTTT.

The chain couples TRBV5-1 to TRBJ2-1; D remains ambiguous. V shed 0 bases and J shed 6 bases, with 10 bases lying between them. The CDR3 spans 14 residues. Germline V gives CDR1 SGHRS, CDR2 YFSETQ. The DNA for the CDR3 is TGCGCCAGCAGCTTGGACGGGCAGCTCAATGAGCAGTTCTTC. Its translation is CASSLDGQLNEQFF.